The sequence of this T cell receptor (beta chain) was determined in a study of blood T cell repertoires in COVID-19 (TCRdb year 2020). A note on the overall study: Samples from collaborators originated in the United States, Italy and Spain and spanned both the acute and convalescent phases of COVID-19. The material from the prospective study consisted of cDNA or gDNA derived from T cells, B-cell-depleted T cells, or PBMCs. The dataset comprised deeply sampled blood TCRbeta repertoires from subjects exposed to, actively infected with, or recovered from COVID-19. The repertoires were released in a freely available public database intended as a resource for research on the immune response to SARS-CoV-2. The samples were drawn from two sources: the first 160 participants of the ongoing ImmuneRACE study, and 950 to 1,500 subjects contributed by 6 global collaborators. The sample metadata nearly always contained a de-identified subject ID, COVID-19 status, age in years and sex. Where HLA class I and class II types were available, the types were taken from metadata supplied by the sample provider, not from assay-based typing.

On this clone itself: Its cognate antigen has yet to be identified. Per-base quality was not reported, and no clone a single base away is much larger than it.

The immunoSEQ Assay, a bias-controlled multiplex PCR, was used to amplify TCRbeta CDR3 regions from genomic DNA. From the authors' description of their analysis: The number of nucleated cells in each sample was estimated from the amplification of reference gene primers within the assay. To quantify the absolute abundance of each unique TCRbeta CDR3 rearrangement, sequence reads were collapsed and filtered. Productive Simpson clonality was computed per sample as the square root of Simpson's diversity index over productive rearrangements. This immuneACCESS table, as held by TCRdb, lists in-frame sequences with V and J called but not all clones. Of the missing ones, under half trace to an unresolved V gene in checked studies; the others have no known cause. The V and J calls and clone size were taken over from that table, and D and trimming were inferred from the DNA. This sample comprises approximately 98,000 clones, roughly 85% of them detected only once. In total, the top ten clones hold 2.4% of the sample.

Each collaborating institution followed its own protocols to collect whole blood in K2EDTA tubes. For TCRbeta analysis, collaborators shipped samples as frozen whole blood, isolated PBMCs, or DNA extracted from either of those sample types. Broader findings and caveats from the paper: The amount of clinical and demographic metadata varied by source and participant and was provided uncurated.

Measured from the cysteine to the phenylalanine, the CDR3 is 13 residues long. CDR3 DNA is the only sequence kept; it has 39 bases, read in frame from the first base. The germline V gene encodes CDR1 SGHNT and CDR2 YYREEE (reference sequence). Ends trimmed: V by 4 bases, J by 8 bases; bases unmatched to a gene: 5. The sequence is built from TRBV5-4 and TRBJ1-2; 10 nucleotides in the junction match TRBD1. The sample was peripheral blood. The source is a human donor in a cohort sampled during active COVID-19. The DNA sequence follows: TGTGCCAGCAGCCCAGGACAGGGGGTAGGCTACACCTTC. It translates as CASSPGQGVGYTF.